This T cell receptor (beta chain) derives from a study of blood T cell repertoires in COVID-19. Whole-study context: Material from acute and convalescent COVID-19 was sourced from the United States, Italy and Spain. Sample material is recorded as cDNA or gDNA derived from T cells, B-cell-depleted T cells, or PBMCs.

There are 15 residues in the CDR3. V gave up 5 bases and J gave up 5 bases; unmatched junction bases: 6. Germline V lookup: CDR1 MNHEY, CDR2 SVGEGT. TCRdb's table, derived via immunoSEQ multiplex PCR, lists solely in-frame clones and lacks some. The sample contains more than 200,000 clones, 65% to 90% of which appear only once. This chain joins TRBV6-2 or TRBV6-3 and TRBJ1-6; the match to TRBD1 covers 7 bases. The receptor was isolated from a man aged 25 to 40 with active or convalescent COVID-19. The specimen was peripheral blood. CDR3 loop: CASSQGGTDNSPLHF. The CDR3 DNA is TGTGCCAGCAGTCAAGGTGGGACAGATAATTCACCCCTCCACTTT.